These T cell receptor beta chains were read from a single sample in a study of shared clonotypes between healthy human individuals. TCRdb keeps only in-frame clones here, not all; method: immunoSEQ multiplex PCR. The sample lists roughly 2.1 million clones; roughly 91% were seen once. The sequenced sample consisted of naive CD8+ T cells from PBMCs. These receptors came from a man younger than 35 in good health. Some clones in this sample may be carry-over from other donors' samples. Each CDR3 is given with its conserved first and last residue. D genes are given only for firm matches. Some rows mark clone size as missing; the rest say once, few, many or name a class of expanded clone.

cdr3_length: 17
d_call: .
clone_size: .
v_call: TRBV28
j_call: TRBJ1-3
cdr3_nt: TGTGCCAGCAGTGCGGGACTCGTGGGTGACTCTGGAAACACCATATATTTT
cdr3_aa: CASSAGLVGDSGNTIYF

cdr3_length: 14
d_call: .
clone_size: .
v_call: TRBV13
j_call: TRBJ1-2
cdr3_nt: TGTGCCAGCAGCTCCAGGGACGGCCCCTATGGCTACACCTTC
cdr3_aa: CASSSRDGPYGYTF

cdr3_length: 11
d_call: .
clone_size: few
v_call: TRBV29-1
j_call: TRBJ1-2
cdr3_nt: TGCAGCGTTCTGGATTCCTATGGCTACACCTTC
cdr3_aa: CSVLDSYGYTF

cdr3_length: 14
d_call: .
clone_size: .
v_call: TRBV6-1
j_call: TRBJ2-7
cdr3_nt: TGTGCCAGCAGTGAAGGGGCATCCTCCTACGAGCAGTACTTC
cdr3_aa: CASSEGASSYEQYF

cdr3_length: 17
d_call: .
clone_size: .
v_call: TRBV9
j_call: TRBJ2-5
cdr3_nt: TGTGCCAGCAGCGTAGGTGGTACAGGGAACCCCAAAGAGACCCAGTACTTC
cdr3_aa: CASSVGGTGNPKETQYF

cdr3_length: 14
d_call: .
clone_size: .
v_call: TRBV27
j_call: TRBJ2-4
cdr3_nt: TGTGCCAGCAGTGAACACCTAGCCAAAAACATTCAGTACTTC
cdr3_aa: CASSEHLAKNIQYF

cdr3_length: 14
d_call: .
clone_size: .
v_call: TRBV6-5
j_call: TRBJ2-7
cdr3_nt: TGTGCCAGCAGTTACGGGCAGGAGATCTACGAGCAGTACTTC
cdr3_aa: CASSYGQEIYEQYF

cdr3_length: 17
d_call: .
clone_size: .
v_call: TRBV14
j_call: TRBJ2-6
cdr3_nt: TGTGCCAGCAGCCAAGATGTGCGGATCTCTGGGGCCAACGTCCTGACTTTC
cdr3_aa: CASSQDVRISGANVLTF

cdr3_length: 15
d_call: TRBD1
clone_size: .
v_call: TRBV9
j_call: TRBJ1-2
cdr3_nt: TGTGCCAGCAGCCATTCGAAGGGACAGAAACATGGCTACACCTTC
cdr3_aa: CASSHSKGQKHGYTF

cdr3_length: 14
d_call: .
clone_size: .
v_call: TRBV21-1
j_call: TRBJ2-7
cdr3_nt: TGTGCCAGCAGCAGTGGCGGGGTCCCCTACGAGCAGTACTTC
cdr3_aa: CASSSGGVPYEQYF

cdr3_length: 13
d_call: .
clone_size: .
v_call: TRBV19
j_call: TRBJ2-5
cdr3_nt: TGTGCCAGTAGTATCGGTCTAAAAGAGACCCAGTACTTC
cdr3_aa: CASSIGLKETQYF